This T cell receptor beta chain was recovered during a study of cytomegalovirus exposure and HLA in healthy donors (dated by TCRdb to about 2017). Turning to the overall study: In an earlier analysis of some 550 of the donors, 276 Gb of sequence data and 117 million unique TCR beta sequences from approximately 180 million T cells were reported. Of the 398 genotyped donors, about 84% fell in the genetic ancestry cluster associated with self-reported Caucasian donors. Five DR-DQ haplotypes were handled as single units for association and clustering because linkage in the cohort was strong. Typing coverage varied by locus: roughly 629-640 donors for A, B, C, DRB1 and DQB1; approximately 520 for DQA1; around 570 for DPA1; roughly 450 for DPB1. Using immunosequencing, the study profiled T cell repertoires from roughly 650 subjects and related those repertoires to cytomegalovirus serostatus. About 310 gigabases of sequencing data and approximately 93 million unique TCR sequences were included in an early release covering several hundred HLA-typed donors. Every repertoire in the discovery cohort had been generated on one and the same sequencing platform. The study was designed to test whether signatures of past pathogen exposure could be identified by cataloging public T cell receptors. Rather than using new phenotypic data, the later analysis identified candidate immune exposures from TCR beta sequences and from how often those sequences occurred across donors. To predict cytomegalovirus infection status, the study brought together high-throughput TCR immunosequencing, statistical association of individual TCRs with disease status, and machine learning. Among under 450 genotyped donors of the cohort, an average of around 240,000 unique TCR beta nucleotide sequences were sequenced per donor, roughly 20% of them non-productive. To decide whether each TCR beta V gene segment behaved as functional or pseudogenic, an earlier analysis of some 600 of the donors relied on high-throughput TCR beta sequencing. A later analysis re-analyzed previously published TCR beta repertoires from 550 to 700 donors and added high-resolution HLA genotyping to study TCR occurrence patterns. In a later genetic analysis, genome-wide SNP genotypes for about 55% of the roughly 700 donors were used, and that subset was treated as a discovery cohort. Class I and class II HLA loci were covered by the typing at four-digit resolution. A separate validation cohort of over 95 different subjects was used in addition to the 666-subject first cohort. Donor age, sex, ethnicity and CMV serostatus were collected together with the repertoire data.

Library creation used the immunoSEQ multiplex PCR assay. For the multiplex PCR, a mixture combining 60 forward primers for TCR Vbeta segments and 13 reverse primers for TCR Jbeta segments was used. Amplification of the CDR3 region of rearranged TCR beta genes was performed with a multiplex PCR assay on genomic DNA. The Illumina HiSeq System was used to sequence the amplified TCR beta libraries as 87-base-pair reads. In the original analysis: In a later analysis, some 80 million unique TCR beta chains were counted across the 500 to 700 repertoires, and around 10 million of these chains were shared by at least two donors. Raw reads were error-corrected and collapsed into unique sequences by a nearest-neighbor algorithm in which closely related sequences were merged to remove PCR and sequencing errors. To assign V, D and J gene segments, CDR3 sequences were aligned to IMGT reference sequences. For a sequence to be retained, a match of at least six nucleotides to both a V gene segment and a J gene segment was required. A rearrangement counted as productive if the CDR3 had no stop codons and remained in frame with V and J, and every other rearrangement counted as non-productive. CDR3 was defined according to IMGT convention as the region running from the second conserved V-encoded cysteine to the conserved J-encoded phenylalanine. The earlier analysis of more than 450 of the donors excluded sequences that lacked an unambiguous match to a single V gene segment. An earlier analysis of a few hundred of the donors classified V segments as functional when productive rearrangements were above 56.7% and as segregating when the standard deviation between donors was above 5%. A statistical classification framework was developed to diagnose cytomegalovirus status using the catalog of TCR beta chain sequences. In a later analysis, V and J genes were assigned by comparing TCR nucleotide sequences against IMGT/GENE-DB human TR gene sequences. Using the TCRdist pipeline, a later analysis assigned CDR3 sequences along with most-parsimonious VDJ recombination scenarios. In a later analysis, every TCR beta chain was defined by the combination of its CDR3 amino acid sequence and its V-gene family, and reads without a unique V-gene family were dropped. A later analysis removed over 500 highly shared, low-generation-probability nucleotide sequences to deal with suspected cross-contamination and a sequencing artifact. For each public chain, a later analysis derived a clonal expansion index from normalized ranks of inferred template counts within each repertoire. Generation probabilities in a later analysis came from a VDJ recombination model fitted to out-of-frame rearrangements, and those results were checked against IGoR. A later analysis scored TCR-TCR, TCR-HLA and TCR-CMV co-occurrence with hypergeometric tests, applying a repertoire-size bias correction to TCR pairs. To estimate false discovery rates, a later analysis permuted the HLA or CMV assignments 20 times. A later analysis grouped co-occurring TCRs with DBSCAN, adding TCRdist sequence similarity when clustering within HLA-allele-positive subsets. Repertoires with fewer than 30,000 or more than 120,000 public chains were left out of co-occurrence clustering, as were five repertoires with anomalous nucleotide sharing. TCRdb stores this immuneACCESS table with in-frame sequences only. Part of the clones is absent; in the studies checked, under half of the shortfall reflects unresolved V genes, and no reason is known for the rest. V and J calls and clone size come straight from that table; D and trimming were deduced from the DNA. This sample holds under 200,000 clones; 80% were observed only once. The biggest ten clones account for around 2% of the sample.

In total, roughly 710 healthy bone marrow donors made up the cohort. At the time of sampling, all cohort members were nominally healthy, though unrecorded immune exposures were likely present. Of the approximately 610 cohort members, around 280 had positive CMV serostatus and 350 to 450 had negative CMV serostatus, and CMV serostatus was not recorded for the donor. A peripheral blood sample was collected from each donor, and TCR beta sequencing was performed on peripheral blood mononuclear cells. Genomic DNA extraction from the blood cell samples was performed with the Qiagen DNeasy Blood Extraction Kit. What the work shows at the level of the full study, not this receptor alone: The 87-base-pair reads could not distinguish some IMGT-functional V segments, including TRBV6-2 and TRBV6-3, so those segments were excluded. A later analysis found that most CMV-associated TCR beta chains appeared HLA-restricted, with HLA associations seemingly driven largely by CMV exposure. Compared with the roughly 710-donor mean, donors in an Asian-associated ancestry cluster had fewer N-insertions in productive TCRs, according to a later genetic analysis. Roughly uniform sequencing depth across donors was assumed in presence/absence analyses, although this assumption may not hold. The earlier analysis of approximately 590 of the donors excluded roughly 17 rarely observed V segments, including chromosome 9 orphons, because counts were too low. Three of the identified cytomegalovirus-associated TCR beta chains were confirmed in vitro to be specific for cytomegalovirus antigens. Correlated functional status among segregating V segments might reflect linkage disequilibrium, but an unknown experimental factor could not be ruled out. In this cohort, only TCR beta chains were sequenced, and detectable features were limited by the absence of alpha or paired-chain data. A later analysis associated about 17,000 TCR beta sequences with specific HLA alleles at a false discovery rate of 0.05. While some public TCRs were present in many individuals, most TCR sequences turned up only very rarely across donors. Compared with equally common non-associated chains, HLA-associated TCR beta chains in a later analysis were more clonally expanded and had lower generation probabilities. Because HLA typing was unavailable for some donors at each locus, only the typed subset was used in association tests. Assigning TCR associations to individual alleles was difficult when HLA alleles, especially DR and DQ, strongly co-occurred. According to the authors, the approach could potentially be generalized to other disease states and immunological phenotypes. According to a later analysis, TCR association rates differed among HLA loci, with DRB1 alleles showing the most associated TCRs and HLA-C alleles showing the fewest. In the study, 150 to 200 TCR beta chains were listed as associated with cytomegalovirus. A cluster of highly shared sequence variants was judged likely to be a technical artifact of the sequencing pipeline. According to a later analysis, parvovirus B19, influenza, CMV and Epstein-Barr virus appeared linked to several top co-occurrence clusters. A further reported finding was that TCR beta sequences accurately predicted the HLA-A and HLA-B alleles for most subjects in the first cohort. The classifier was reported to diagnose cytomegalovirus status with high specificity and sensitivity in both the original cohort and the validation cohort. Immune exposure information for the cohort was limited to CMV serostatus. An association between a missense DCLRE1C variant and V-gene and J-gene trimming of TCR beta chains was found in a later genetic analysis and replicated in an independent cohort. In an earlier analysis of fewer than 700 of the donors, most TCR beta V segments appeared in productive rearrangements about 90% or about 30% of the time, broadly matching IMGT annotations.

A distance of 22 bases separates the germline ends of V and J, which lose 3 bases and 5 bases respectively. From the cysteine through the phenylalanine, the CDR3 covers 17 amino acids. Only CDR3 DNA is held: 51 bases, read in frame from base 1. The germline V gene (reference sequence) sets CDR1 to LNHDA and CDR2 to SQIVND. As concerns this clone: Its recognized antigen is unknown. Base qualities are not provided; no much larger clone lies one nucleotide away.

This clonotype originated in a human donor in good health. The sequence joins TRBV19 to TRBJ1-1; 5 matching bases give a weak D call of TRBD1. The specimen was PBMCs. The CDR3 sequence is CASSINQWTGGFTEAFF. At the DNA level, the sequence is TGTGCCAGTAGTATTAATCAATGGACTGGGGGGTTTACTGAAGCTTTCTTT.